This T cell receptor (beta chain) stems from a study of vaccination and CD4 T cells after COVID-19 (dated by TCRdb to between 2021 and 2022). For the wider study: Convalescent patients had a positive SARS-CoV-2 result on nasal swab PCR, and of these patients, several had mild disease and one had severe disease. In control cultures, a CEFX viral epitope pool was used as positive control, an HIV-1 Nef peptide pool was used as negative control, or no peptide was added. Overlapping spike peptide pools from SARS-CoV-2 and from the common cold coronaviruses HCoV-NL63, HCoV-OC43 and HCoV-229E were used as culture stimuli. Post-COVID blood samples were collected from convalescent patients a median of approximately 100 days after diagnosis, with a range of roughly 35 to 170 days. The time from the second vaccine dose to post-vaccine blood sampling had a median of roughly 72 days and ranged from roughly 12 to 250 days. In approximately ten COVID-19 convalescent patients and a few infection-naive healthy vaccine recipients, the spike-specific CD4+ TCR repertoire before mRNA vaccination was compared with the repertoire after mRNA vaccination. The convalescent cohort comprised six males and four females, including two Hispanic individuals, seven Caucasians, two Asians and one multiracial person. Two doses of either the Pfizer-BioNTech BNT162b2 vaccine (n=8) or the Moderna mRNA-1273 vaccine (n=2) were administered to participants. General findings and caveats noted by the study authors: Only a relatively small number of convalescent patients were included in the study, and early timepoints following natural infection were not analyzed. The median number of SARS-CoV-2-reactive clonotypes rose from roughly 20 after infection to a few dozen after vaccination, but the change was not significant. Nearly all vaccine-specific clones in convalescent patients (304 of 307) were mono-reactive for SARS-CoV-2 spike rather than cross-reactive with common cold coronaviruses. In convalescent patients, a median around 84% of post-vaccine SARS-CoV-2-reactive clones were detected only after vaccination, and vaccine-specific priming was suggested by this finding.

Receptor libraries were prepared by PCR. DNA from cultured CD4+ T cells underwent TCR sequencing with the Oncomine TCR Beta short-read assay at the Johns Hopkins FTIC core. Genomic DNA was extracted from the cultured CD4+ T cells with the QIAamp micro DNA kit. The Oncomine TCR Beta libraries from cultured CD4+ T cells were pooled using unique dual indexes and then sequenced on an Illumina iSeq 100. On the authors' methods: Non-productive sequences were filtered out, and CDR3s that did not start with C, did not end with F or W, or were shorter than 7 amino acids were discarded. The MANAFEST web application was used to identify antigen-specific clonotypes by comparing peptide-stimulated wells against reference wells and other culture wells. For a clone to be called positive, the clone needed an FDR below 0.05, an odds ratio above 5, and a productive frequency above 0.1% in at least two of three replicate wells. Cross-reactive clonotypes were defined as significantly expanded in both SARS-CoV-2 spike wells and at least one common cold coronavirus spike condition. CDR3 homology was assessed with Levenshtein distances (stringdist) and unrooted phylogenetic trees (ape) in R version 3.6.1. TCRdb took the public reads, trimmed them with fastp at Q25, ran MiXCR for clone calling and kept in-frame beta chains. Every entry covers one CDR3 protein and lists the most common genes and DNA from its rows. The V and J calls and clone size come from TCRdb's table, not from the authors' own analysis. In this sample the table shows more than 8,000 distinct CDR3 sequences, more than 70% of which occur a single time. In total, the top ten clones hold around 9.2% of the sample.

Per the publication, the treatment or condition label means: 10-day PBMC culture with coronavirus spike peptide pools or control peptides (ViraFEST assay). The ViraFEST assay was used in the study, in which antigen-specific T cells were expanded with peptide pools and expanded clonotypes were subsequently identified by TCR sequencing. The convalescent patients' positive SARS-CoV-2 PCR tests were from March to December 2020, which was before the Alpha, Beta and Delta variants emerged in the United States. Over 1.5 million PBMCs per well were cultured in IMDM with roughly 5% human AB serum and around 10 IU/ml IL-2, plus 10 ug/ml peptide pools. On days 3 and 7, half of the culture medium was replaced with fresh IL-2-containing medium. Once the cells had been in culture for less than 11 days, the EasySep CD4+ T cell isolation kit was used to isolate CD4+ T cells by negative selection. PBMCs were separated from whole blood using Ficoll-Paque Plus gradient centrifugation and then either used fresh or cryopreserved at -140C. Culture conditions were generally each tested in triplicate wells.

Concerning this clonotype itself: This receptor's antigen is unknown. The input lacks base qualities; no much larger clone sits a single base away.

The TCR sequence derives from a human donor who had recovered from COVID-19. What was sequenced was CD4+ T cells from blood, cultured in vitro.

The CDR3 protein is CASRSGQAHSPLHF. The nucleotide sequence is TGTGCCAGCAGATCGGGACAGGCCCATTCACCCCTCCACTTT. The sequence joins TRBV6-1 to TRBJ1-6, with 8 bases matching TRBD1. The V end gives up 6 bases and the J end 8 bases, leaving 6 bases in the junction not matched to a gene. The germline V gene specifies MNHNS as CDR1 and SASEGT as CDR2. The CDR3, from cysteine to phenylalanine, totals 14 residues. This entry keeps only the CDR3 DNA: 42 bases, framed from base 1.